The entry below gives a single TCR beta chain sequence along with its context. The sample is drawn from a study of human thymus T cells. The repertoire was sequenced with immunoSEQ multiplex PCR; TCRdb's copy has only in-frame clones and lacks some. The table shows roughly 120,000 clones, with just under 95% occurring only once. Thymus specimens were resections from corrective heart surgery. V trimming: 2 bases; J trimming: 5 bases; junction bases outside the gene matches: 9. This CDR3 is built from 16 residues. Germline loops: CDR1 SGHTA, CDR2 FQGNSA. V gene TRBV7-2 combines with J gene TRBJ2-7, with TRBD2 matching over 10 bases. Source material: thymus tissue. The TCR originated in a boy in the first two years of life with a congenital heart defect but otherwise immunologically healthy. CDR3 nucleotides: TGTGCCAGCAGCTTAAGGGTCGCTAGCGGGGGCAACGAGCAGTACTTC. This sequence encodes CASSLRVASGGNEQYF.